This T cell receptor beta chain emerged from a study of blood T cells in healthy people across ages (dated by TCRdb to 2015 to 2017). General notes on the study: In model experiments, template switching captured roughly one uniquely barcoded TCR beta cDNA molecule for every two T cells. The study measured age-related changes in TCR beta repertoire diversity using deep sequencing normalized with unique cDNA molecular identifiers. Four age groups were formed from the donors: young (average about 15 years), middle-aged (more than 35), aged (62) and long-lived (approximately 78). To avoid experimental bias, donors of different ages were randomly spread across the sequencing lanes. For two donors (one aged 18 to 30 and one aged 80 or older), the study analyzed two additional independent replicas of 1 million unique cDNA reads from the same blood draw. The paper as a whole reports these results and caveats: Because donor CMV infection status was unknown, age-related changes in expanded clonotypes were potentially confounded. Estimates of total diversity from one million sequenced T cells were regarded as lower bounds and underestimates. Compared with the aged group, the long-lived group had more naive CD4+ T cells, fewer expanded clones and increased TCR diversity, suggesting age selection. Observed TCR beta diversity per million T cells fell roughly linearly with age, and a significant reduction was already apparent by age around 39. The percentage of naive T cells measured by flow cytometry correlated strongly with observed TCR beta diversity. Bulk unsorted PBMC profiling prevented conclusive comparison of naive and antigen-experienced compartments.

Turning to this clonotype: The specificity of this receptor is unknown. No base qualities exist here, and no much larger clone lies one base off it.

The CDR3 sequence holds 12 residues, the cysteine and phenylalanine included. Left in the record is the CDR3 DNA by itself, 36 bases read in frame from the first base. The V and J ends are trimmed by 6 bases and 7 bases, leaving 10 bases between them. The germline V gene yields MNHEY for CDR1 and SVGAGI for CDR2. Library method: 5' RACE. The sequencer listed for this sample is Illumina HiSeq 2500. A second PCR of roughly 6 to 12 cycles was run with a J-beta primer mix and a sample-barcoded 5' primer. A template-switch 5' adaptor carrying 12 random nucleotides introduced a unique molecular identifier onto each TCR beta cDNA molecule. At least 2.5 million CDR3-containing paired-end reads were obtained from each sample. First-strand cDNA was synthesized from all RNA with the Mint cDNA synthesis kit, primed by a TRBC-specific oligonucleotide. Following uracil-DNA glycosylase treatment, all cDNA underwent a first 18-cycle PCR with the universal primers M1SS and BC2_uni_R. In the authors' own workflow: For normalization, 1 million high-quality reads were randomly selected from each sample, with every read carrying a distinct molecular identifier. Reads sharing molecular identifiers were discarded rather than binned into consensus sequences. MiTCR, with a Q25 quality threshold and the strictest error-elimination algorithm, was used for CDR3 identification, clonotype clustering and error correction. A nonparametric unseen species model using Euler transformation provided a lower-bound estimate of total TCR beta diversity. TCRdb trimmed public reads at Q25 via fastp, called clones via MiXCR and kept in-frame beta chains. Every entry covers one CDR3 protein and lists the most common genes and DNA from its rows. What appears here as the V and J calls and clone size reflects TCRdb's work, not the paper's. The sample data list under 1,000,000 distinct CDR3 sequences, and around 36% of these were observed just once. The biggest ten clones account for 10% to 15% of the sample.

The roughly 39 donors, aged roughly 6 to 90 years, were systemically healthy Caucasian individuals from Russia. Approximately 9 milliliters of peripheral blood were collected from each donor into EDTA-treated Vacutainer tubes. Ficoll-Paque density-gradient centrifugation was used to isolate PBMCs, with at least 7 million per sample. Trizol reagent was used to extract total RNA from PBMCs, with at least 5.5 micrograms per sample. Naive CD45RAhigh/CD27high T cell percentages were measured by flow cytometry on a PBMC aliquot from every donor. Rearrangement joined TRBV6-5 to TRBJ2-1; the D gene assignment is ambiguous. Material for sequencing was blood. The receptor was derived from a man between 18 and 35 years old in good health. The nucleotide sequence is given as TGTGCCAGCAGGGATAGTAGAAATGAGCAGTTCTTC. It codes for CASRDSRNEQFF.